The T cell receptor (beta chain) described here comes from a study of blood T cell repertoires in COVID-19. Produced via immunoSEQ multiplex PCR; TCRdb's table is partial and in-frame only. This table has about 150,000 clones, 80% to 90% appearing once. Seattle researchers signed up patients amid active infection and tracked them longitudinally. Germline CDR1 reads SGHTA; CDR2 reads FQGNSA. The CDR3 extends over 15 amino acids. V shed 0 bases and J 7 bases; nucleotides not matched to a gene: 4. This chain joins TRBV7-2 and TRBJ2-1, with 9 bases fitting TRBD2. Material for sequencing was peripheral blood. The source is a woman aged 55-69 years with COVID-19, enrolled during active disease. CDR3 coding DNA: TGTGCCAGCAGCTTAGCGGGTAGCGGGGGAAATGAGCAGTTCTTC. Residues: CASSLAGSGGNEQFF.